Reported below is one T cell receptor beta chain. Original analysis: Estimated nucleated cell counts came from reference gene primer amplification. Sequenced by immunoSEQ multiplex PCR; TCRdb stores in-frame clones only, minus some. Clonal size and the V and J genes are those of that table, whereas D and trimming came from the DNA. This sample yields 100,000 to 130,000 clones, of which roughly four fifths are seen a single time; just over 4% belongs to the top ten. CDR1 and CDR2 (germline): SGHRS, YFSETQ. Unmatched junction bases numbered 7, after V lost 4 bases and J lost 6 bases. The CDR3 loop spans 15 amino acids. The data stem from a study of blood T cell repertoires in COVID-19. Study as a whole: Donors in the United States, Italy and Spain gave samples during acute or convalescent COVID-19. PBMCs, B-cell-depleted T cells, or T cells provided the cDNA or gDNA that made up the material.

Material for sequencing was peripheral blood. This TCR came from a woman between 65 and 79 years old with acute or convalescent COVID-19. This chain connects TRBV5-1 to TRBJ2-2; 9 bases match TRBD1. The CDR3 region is CASSLRTGEAGELFF. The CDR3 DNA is TGCGCCAGCAGCCTGAGGACAGGGGAGGCCGGGGAGCTGTTTTTT.